This TCR beta chain was documented in a study of CD8+ T cells in alopecia areata. Whole-study context: Treated patients' severity was scored by percentage of affected scalp area.

Treatment defined: oral pan-JAK inhibitor, 5-10 mg twice daily. Extraction of RNA preceded its reverse transcription into cDNA, which served as the sequencing template. The assay was immunoSEQ multiplex PCR, and TCRdb's table has in-frame clones only and misses some. The sample lists about 270,000 clones, 60% occurring once. The germline V gene encodes CDR1 SGDLS and CDR2 YYNGEE. Trimming removed 3 bases from V and 6 bases from J, with 3 bases in between. This CDR3 has 10 residues. The clonotype was recovered from a human donor with alopecia areata. This chain connects TRBV9 to TRBJ1-2; no definite D call. The material was CD4+ T cells sorted from blood, obtained between weeks 51 and 54, from a patient treated with tofacitinib. The CDR3 DNA follows: TGTGCCAGCAGCGGAGATGGCTACACCTTC. Translating gives CASSGDGYTF.